A single sample is the source of the 14 T cell receptor beta chains below, sequenced in a study of T cell repertoires in cytomegalovirus infection. These TCRs' antigens remain unknown. In TCRdb, the reads were re-called with MiXCR into one record per CDR3 protein. The sample has some 700,000 distinct CDR3 sequences, around 32% seen once. Sequences were derived from cultured PBMCs, sampled from culture after CMV antigen stimulation. The receptor set was obtained from a human donor in good health (CMV status not recorded). Some clones in this sample may be carry-over from other donors' samples.

The V call is TRBV11-2, the J call TRBJ2-3; no reliable D call. Trimming took off 5 bases at V and 7 bases at J, with 13 bases between the two ends. Germline V gives CDR1 SGHAT, CDR2 FQNNGV. The CDR3 totals 13 residues. DNA for the CDR3: TGTGCCAGCAGCCCCGCCGTTGGTAATACGCAGTATTTT. This sequence encodes CASSPAVGNTQYF.

For this clonotype: One junction end does not reproduce the germline sequence, and a read error may be involved. This chain uses TRBV24-1 with TRBJ2-1; 9 nucleotides line up with TRBD2. The CDR3 is 17 amino acids. The germline V gene encodes CDR1 KGHDR and CDR2 SFDVKD. CDR3 coding DNA: TGCGCCACCAGTGACAACCTCTCTAGCGGGGTCTACAATGAGCAGTTCTTC. Translating gives CATSDNLSSGVYNEQFF.

The chain uses TRBV19 and TRBJ2-7; 11 bases align to TRBD1. V gave up 4 bases and J gave up 2 bases; unmatched junction bases: 4. This CDR3 comprises 15 residues. Germline CDR1 LNHDA, CDR2 SQIVND (reference sequence). As DNA, the CDR3 is TGTGCCAGTAGTACCGGGACAGGGGGTCCCTACGAGCAGTACTTC. The encoded protein is CASSTGTGGPYEQYF.

This clonotype was counted only a few times. V usage is TRBV19 and J usage is TRBJ1-5; D possibly corresponds to TRBD1 (5 bases). V was clipped by 9 bases and J by 0 bases, with 15 bases between them. Germline CDR1 is LNHDA and CDR2 is SQIVND (reference sequence). The CDR3 length is 15 residues. In DNA form, the CDR3 reads TGTGCCAGGGGAAGGGGTCGGGTTAGCAATCAGCCCCAGCATTTT. Its protein is CARGRGRVSNQPQHF.

The CDR3 region has the DNA TGTGCCAGCAGCTCGGGACTAGCCCTCACCGAGCAGTACTTC. This encodes CASSSGLALTEQYF. This chain links TRBV5-6 with TRBJ2-7, with 9 bases lining up with TRBD2. V dropped 3 bases and J dropped 6; count of bases not matched to a gene: 7. This CDR3 has 14 residues. Germline V gene sequence: CDR1 SGHDT, CDR2 YYEEEE. Combining the CDR3 with reference TRBV5-6 and TRBJ2-7 gives the whole variable domain DAGVTQSPTHLIKTRGQQVTLRCSPKSGHDTVSWYQQALGQGPQFIFQYYEEEERQRGNFPDRFSGHQFPNYSSELNVNALLLGDSALYLCASSSGLALTEQYFGPGTRLTVT.

This clonotype has just a few counts. The chain uses TRBV7-6 and TRBJ2-5, with D tentatively TRBD1 (6 bases). The V end lost 6 bases, the J end lost 8 bases, and 13 bases lay between the germline ends. The germline CDR1 and CDR2 sequences are SGHVS and FNYEAQ. The CDR3 has 12 residues. CDR3 bases: TGTGCCAGCAGGCAGGGGTCCGAAACCCAGTACTTC. Encoded protein: CASRQGSETQYF. Using reference TRBV7-6 and TRBJ2-5 for the parts outside the CDR3, the full variable domain is GAGVSQSPRYKVTKRGQDVALRCDPISGHVSLYWYRQALGQGPEFLTYFNYEAQQDKSGLPNDRFSAERPEGSISTLTIQRTEQRDSAMYRCASRQGSETQYFGPGTRLLVL.

The rearrangement uses TRBV23-1 and TRBJ1-2; no clear D gene. TRBV23-1 is identified as an open reading frame with a role that is uncertain. This CDR3 region has 14 residues. The V and J ends lost 0 bases and 8 bases respectively, with 13 bases between them. The CDR3 DNA sequence: TGCGCCAGCAGTCAATCCTCGGAGGTTGGAGGCTACACCTTC. Its protein is CASSQSSEVGGYTF.

This clonotype was picked up a small number of times. J is TRBJ2-1 and V is TRBV20-1, with TRBD2 matching 8 bases. This CDR3 spans 14 amino acids. Trimming took 8 bases from V and 4 from J; bases not matched to a gene: 10. The V gene's germline CDR1 is DFQATT and CDR2 SNEGSKA (reference sequence). CDR3 region: CSTNRGGDYNEQFF. DNA of the CDR3: TGCAGTACCAATCGGGGGGGGGATTACAATGAGCAGTTCTTC.

This clonotype was counted only a few times. The chain has TRBV19 and TRBJ1-1; D remains unclear. Trimming shortened V by 0 bases and J by 5 bases, and 7 bases separated the two germline ends. This CDR3 is 13 amino acids long. Germline values: CDR1 LNHDA, CDR2 SQIVND (reference sequence). The chain's CDR3 is CASSIDVGTEAFF. In nucleotides, the CDR3 is TGTGCCAGTAGTATAGATGTGGGGACTGAAGCTTTCTTT.

The CDR3 DNA reads TGTGCCAGTAGTGTCGCTTACCAGGGATACGAGCAGTACTTC. Its translation is CASSVAYQGYEQYF. The chain carries TRBV19 and TRBJ2-7; possibly TRBD1 for D (5 bases). CDR3 size: 14 residues. The V end lost 5 bases, the J end lost 4 bases, and 15 bases lay between the germline ends. Germline CDR1 is LNHDA and CDR2 is SQIVND (reference sequence).

This clonotype has only a few counts. This rearrangement joins TRBV6-6 to TRBJ2-7; 11 bases align to TRBD1. The CDR3 has 16 amino acids. V trimming: 1 base; J trimming: 1 base; junction bases outside the gene matches: 3. CDR1 and CDR2 (germline): MNHNY, SVGAGI (reference sequence). The CDR3 is CASSYYGTGGSYEQYF. In DNA form, the CDR3 reads TGTGCCAGCAGTTACTATGGGACAGGGGGTTCCTACGAGCAGTACTTC.

As concerns this clonotype: A single base separates this from a much larger clone, so it may be a read error. The chain carries TRBV7-2 and TRBJ2-3, with 7 bases aligning to TRBD2. CDR3 length: 15 amino acids. Germline V gives CDR1 SGHTA, CDR2 FQGNSA. V lost 1 base to trimming and J lost 5 bases; unmatched junction nucleotides: 6. CDR3: CASSLGDGGRDTQYF. In DNA form, the CDR3 reads TGTGCCAGCAGCTTAGGGGACGGGGGGAGAGATACGCAGTATTTT.

The sample holds one count of this clonotype. The rearrangement joins TRBV10-3 to TRBJ2-3; TRBD1 matches 7 bases. Germline CDR1 and CDR2: ENHRY and SYGVKD. J lost 0 bases, V lost 10 bases, and 4 bases had no gene match. The CDR3 contains 13 residues. The DNA for the CDR3 is TGTGCCACCGGGACAGCTAGCACAGATACGCAGTATTTT. It yields the protein CATGTASTDTQYF.

The chain is built from TRBV10-3 and TRBJ1-1; perhaps TRBD1 as D (6 bases). V was pared by 5 bases and J by 8 bases, with 15 bases between. The CDR3 has 13 residues. CDR1 and CDR2 (germline): ENHRY, SYGVKD. The DNA for the CDR3 is TGTGCCATCAGTCGCGGACAGAACCAAGAAGCTTTCTTT. Amino acid sequence: CAISRGQNQEAFF.